A selection of T cell receptor beta chains follows, all from one sample in a study of T cell changes during pregnancy in multiple sclerosis. Libraries were prepared by immunoSEQ multiplex PCR; TCRdb keeps only in-frame clonotypes and omits some of them. In the table there are about 57,000 clones, 89% of which are singletons. This sample comprised peripheral blood, obtained after pregnancy. The receptors come from a female donor with multiple sclerosis, enrolled in a pregnancy study. Each CDR3 is given without its conserved first and last residue. Fields, in order: V gene, D gene, CDR3 protein. A D gene is named only where the DNA matches it firmly.

V gene: TRBV7-6
D gene: NA
CDR3 protein: ASSLALSAGKPSLY

V gene: TRBV7-9
D gene: TRBD1
CDR3 protein: ASSAWTGDSTEAF

V gene: TRBV5-6
D gene: TRBD1
CDR3 protein: ASSLDPQGARVTQY

V gene: TRBV27
D gene: NA
CDR3 protein: ASRRGNEQF

V gene: TRBV27
D gene: TRBD1
CDR3 protein: ASGDRGDYEQY

V gene: TRBV7-2
D gene: NA
CDR3 protein: ASSRTLDPGNTIY

V gene: TRBV21-1
D gene: NA
CDR3 protein: ASSYLKTDTNTGELF

V gene: TRBV2
D gene: TRBD2
CDR3 protein: ASSEERGETDTQY

V gene: TRBV19
D gene: NA
CDR3 protein: ASSIVQGNQPQH

V gene: TRBV9
D gene: NA
CDR3 protein: ASSVAWGGSGNTIY

V gene: TRBV18
D gene: TRBD2
CDR3 protein: ASSPPASGGVGEQF

V gene: TRBV5-1
D gene: TRBD1
CDR3 protein: ASSAQGTANSPLH

V gene: TRBV10-3
D gene: NA
CDR3 protein: AISEGGETQY

V gene: TRBV5-1
D gene: TRBD1
CDR3 protein: ASSSGQGDEKLF

V gene: TRBV10-3
D gene: NA
CDR3 protein: AINSRNNSPLH